The 8 T cell receptor beta chains below all came from one sample that was sequenced in a study of shared clonotypes between healthy human individuals. The assay was immunoSEQ multiplex PCR, and TCRdb's table has in-frame clones only and misses some. Altogether fewer than 500,000 clones are present, around 79% being singletons, with the ten largest covering approximately 12%. The specimen sequenced was PBMCs. Receptor source: a woman in her thirties or forties in good health. Some clones in this sample may be carry-over from other donors' samples.

The chain uses TRBV7-8 and TRBJ2-3; 8 bases agree with TRBD2. The trim removed 3 bases at V and 4 bases at J, leaving 6 bases unmatched. This CDR3 comprises 15 residues. Germline V gene data show CDR1 as SGHVS and CDR2 as FQNEAQ. The CDR3, as DNA: TGTGCCAGCAGCTTTCTAGCGGGTCCCGCAGATACGCAGTATTTT. Translated, it gives CASSFLAGPADTQYF.

This clone was counted only a few times. The V and J genes are TRBV5-4 and TRBJ2-7, with 7 nucleotides matching TRBD1. CDR1 and CDR2 from the germline V gene are SGHNT and YYREEE (reference sequence). With 4 bases clipped from V and 0 bases from J, the junction kept 10 bases outside the gene matches. The CDR3 has 16 amino acids. CDR3 in DNA: TGTGCCAGCAGCCGGCCGCGACAGGGCGGCTCCTACGAGCAGTACTTC. It translates to CASSRPRQGGSYEQYF.

This chain connects TRBV28 to TRBJ2-3; D uncertain. The CDR3 has 12 amino acids. V was clipped by 7 bases and J by 6 bases, with 11 bases between them. Germline V gene data show CDR1 as MDHEN and CDR2 as SYDVKM. The CDR3 region has the DNA TGTGCCAGCAAAAGAGAGAAGGATACGCAGTATTTT. Its translation is CASKREKDTQYF.

The CDR3 nucleotides are TGTGCCAGCAGTTACGGCGATAGGGAAAAACTGTTTTTT. Its translation: CASSYGDREKLFF. The rearrangement uses TRBV6-5 and TRBJ1-4, with no clear D. Germline V gene lookup returns CDR1 MNHEY and CDR2 SVGAGI. The length of the CDR3 is 13 residues. V was shortened by 2 bases and J by 8 bases, with 9 bases between the two germline ends.

This clone came up a few times. Other nucleotide sequences in the sample specify the same CDR3. This chain connects TRBV19 to TRBJ2-7; 7 bases are a match to TRBD1. The CDR3 consists of 13 residues. J gave up 2 bases and V 4 bases, and 2 bases lay outside the gene matches. The V gene's germline CDR1 is LNHDA and CDR2 SQIVND (reference sequence). CDR3 DNA sequence: TGTGCCAGTAGTAGGGACAGTACCTACGAGCAGTACTTC. Protein: CASSRDSTYEQYF.

This clone turned up a few times. The chain couples TRBV18 to TRBJ2-5, with 9 bases lining up with TRBD2. Germline CDR1 reads KGHSH; CDR2 reads LQKENI. CDR3 length: 16 residues. With 3 bases clipped from V and 4 bases from J, the junction kept 9 bases outside the gene matches. Written as DNA, the CDR3 is TGTGCCAGCTCACCGACAATTAGCGGGAGCGGAGAGACCCAGTACTTC. It codes for CASSPTISGSGETQYF.

J is TRBJ2-5 and V is TRBV7-9; 9 bases map to TRBD2. Per germline, CDR1 SEHNR and CDR2 FQNEAQ (reference sequence). Trimming cost V 5 bases and J 1 base; bases outside gene matches: 5. The CDR3 consists of 15 residues. DNA of the CDR3: TGTGCCAGCAGCCTCGGACTAGCGAGCCAAGAGACCCAGTACTTC. Translated, it gives CASSLGLASQETQYF.

The gene calls are TRBV11-3 and TRBJ2-1; TRBD2 might be the D (5 bases). The V gene's germline CDR1 is SGHNT and CDR2 YENEEA. The CDR3 totals 15 residues. Trimming removed 0 bases from V and 8 bases from J, with 14 bases in between. The CDR3 DNA reads TGTGCCAGCAGCTTAGATGGAGGACCTTCGGATGAGCAGTTCTTC. Encoded protein: CASSLDGGPSDEQFF.